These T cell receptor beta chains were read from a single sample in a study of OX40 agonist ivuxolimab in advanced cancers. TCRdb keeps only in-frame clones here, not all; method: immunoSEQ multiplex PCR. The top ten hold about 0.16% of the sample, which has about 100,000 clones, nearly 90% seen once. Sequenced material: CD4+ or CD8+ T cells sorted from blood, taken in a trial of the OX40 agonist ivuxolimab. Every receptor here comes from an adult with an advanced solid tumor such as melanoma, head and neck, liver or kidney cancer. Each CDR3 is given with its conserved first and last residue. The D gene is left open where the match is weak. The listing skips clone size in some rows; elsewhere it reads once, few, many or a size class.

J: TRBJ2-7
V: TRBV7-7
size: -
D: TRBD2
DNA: TGTGCCAGCAGCCCGGGAGGGCCTGGGGACGAGCAGTACTTC
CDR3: CASSPGGPGDEQYF

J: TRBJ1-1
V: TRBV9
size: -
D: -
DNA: TGTGCCAGCAGCGGGGGACCTAACACTGAAGCTTTCTTT
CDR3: CASSGGPNTEAFF

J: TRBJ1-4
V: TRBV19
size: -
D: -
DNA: TGTGCCAGTAGTAAACCGGGCCCCACCCGCTCCAATGAAAAACTGTTTTTT
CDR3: CASSKPGPTRSNEKLFF

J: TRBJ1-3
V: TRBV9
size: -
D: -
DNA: TGTGCCAGCAGCGTAGGGGGGACGGTAATCGGGAGCACCATATATTTT
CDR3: CASSVGGTVIGSTIYF

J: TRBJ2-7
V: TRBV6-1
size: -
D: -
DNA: TGTGCCAGCAGTGAACTAGTCAAGGTCTCCTACGAGCAGTACTTC
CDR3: CASSELVKVSYEQYF

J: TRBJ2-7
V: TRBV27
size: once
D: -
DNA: TGTGCCAGCAGTTTATCGCGGTTGTGGGACGAGCAGTACTTC
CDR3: CASSLSRLWDEQYF

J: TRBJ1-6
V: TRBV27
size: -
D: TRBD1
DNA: TGTGCAACAGCATCGACAGGGGGCAATTCACCCCTCCACTTT
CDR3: CATASTGGNSPLHF

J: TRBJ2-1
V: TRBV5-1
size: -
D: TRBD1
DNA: TGCGCCAGCAGCGAGGAAGGGACAGGGTACTACAATGAGCAGTTCTTC
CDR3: CASSEEGTGYYNEQFF

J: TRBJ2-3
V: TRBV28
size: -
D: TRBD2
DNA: TGTGCCAGCAGTTTTCTAGCGGGGGATACGCAGTATTTT
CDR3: CASSFLAGDTQYF

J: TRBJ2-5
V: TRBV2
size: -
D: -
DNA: TGTGCCAGTAAAGGCCCCGGGGCTTCGGAGACCCAGTACTTC
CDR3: CASKGPGASETQYF

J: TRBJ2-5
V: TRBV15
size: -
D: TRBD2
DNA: TGTGCCACCAGCAGAGGAATTAGCGGGGAAGAGACCCAGTACTTC
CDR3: CATSRGISGEETQYF

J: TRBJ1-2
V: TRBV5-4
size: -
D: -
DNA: TGTGCCAGCAGCTCTGGACAGCCTTATGGCTACACCTTC
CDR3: CASSSGQPYGYTF

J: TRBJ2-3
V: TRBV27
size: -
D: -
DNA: TGTGCCAGCAGTTCCCCTCTAGGAGGAGATACGCAGTATTTT
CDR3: CASSSPLGGDTQYF

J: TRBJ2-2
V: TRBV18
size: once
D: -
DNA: TGTGCCAGCTCACCATCCTGGCGACGTGGGTCTGGGGAGCTGTTTTTT
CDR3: CASSPSWRRGSGELFF

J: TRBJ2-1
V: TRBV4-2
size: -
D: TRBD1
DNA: TGTGCCAGCAGCCAGCAGGGGGACTACAATGAGCAGTTCTTC
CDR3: CASSQQGDYNEQFF

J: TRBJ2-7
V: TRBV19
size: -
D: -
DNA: TGTGCCAGTACCCAACCCGGGTTCTACGAGCAGTACTTC
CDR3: CASTQPGFYEQYF

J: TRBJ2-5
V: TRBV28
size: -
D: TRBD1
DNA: TGTGCCAGCAGCCTAGGGACAGGTGGAGAGACCCAGTACTTC
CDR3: CASSLGTGGETQYF

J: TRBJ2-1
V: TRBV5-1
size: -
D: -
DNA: TGCGCCAGCAGCAGAACGGGGGGCACCTACAATGAGCAGTTCTTC
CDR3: CASSRTGGTYNEQFF

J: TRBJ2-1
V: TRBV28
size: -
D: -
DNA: TGTGCCAGCAGTTTATTGGGTTCTTTCAATGAGCAGTTCTTC
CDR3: CASSLLGSFNEQFF

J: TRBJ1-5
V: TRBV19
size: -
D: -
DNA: TGTGCCAGTAGTAAAGCAGGGTACAACAATCAGCCCCAGCATTTT
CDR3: CASSKAGYNNQPQHF

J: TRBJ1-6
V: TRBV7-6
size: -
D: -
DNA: TGTGCCAGCAGCTTAAAGGAGAGTTCACCCCTCCACTTT
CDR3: CASSLKESSPLHF

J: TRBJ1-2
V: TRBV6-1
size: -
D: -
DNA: TGTGCCAGCAGTGCCCCTCTTGGGGGGATTAACTATGGCTACACCTTC
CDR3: CASSAPLGGINYGYTF

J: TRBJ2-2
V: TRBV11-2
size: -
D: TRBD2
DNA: TGTGCCAGCAGCCCGCACCCTTGGGATAGCGGGAGCCGGACCGGGGAGCTGTTTTTT
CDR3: CASSPHPWDSGSRTGELFF

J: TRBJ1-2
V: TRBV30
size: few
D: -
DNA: TGTGCCTGGATATCGGAGAGAGGGGGCTATGGCTACACCTTC
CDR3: CAWISERGGYGYTF

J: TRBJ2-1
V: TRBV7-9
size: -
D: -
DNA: TGTGCCAGCAGCTCCCCTAGCCCTGTAGGTGAGCAGTTCTTC
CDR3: CASSSPSPVGEQFF

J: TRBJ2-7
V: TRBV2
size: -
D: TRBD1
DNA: TGTGCCAGCGAAGGTCCCCTCCCCAGGACAGGGACATACGAGCAGTACTTC
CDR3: CASEGPLPRTGTYEQYF

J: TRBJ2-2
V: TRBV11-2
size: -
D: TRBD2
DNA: TGTGCCAGCAGGCTACTAGCGGGGGGGCCGGGGACCGGGGAGCTGTTTTTT
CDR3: CASRLLAGGPGTGELFF

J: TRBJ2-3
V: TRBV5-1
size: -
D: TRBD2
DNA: TGCGCCAGCAGTCTAGCGGGAGGGCCAGATACGCAGTATTTT
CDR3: CASSLAGGPDTQYF

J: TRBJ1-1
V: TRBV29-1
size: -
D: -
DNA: TGCAGCGTCGGGGTTGGGGGTATGAACACTGAAGCTTTCTTT
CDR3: CSVGVGGMNTEAFF

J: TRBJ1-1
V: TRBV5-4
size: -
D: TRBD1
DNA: TGTGCCAGCAGGGATAAGACAGGGATGAACACTGAAGCTTTCTTT
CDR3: CASRDKTGMNTEAFF

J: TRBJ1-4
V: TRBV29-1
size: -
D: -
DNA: TGCAGCGTTAGTAGGGTGGCTAATGAAAAACTGTTTTTT
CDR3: CSVSRVANEKLFF

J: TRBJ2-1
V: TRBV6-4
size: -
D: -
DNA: TGTGCCAGCAGTGTGAATTCAGGGTCCGGGATTGAGCAGTTCTTC
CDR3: CASSVNSGSGIEQFF

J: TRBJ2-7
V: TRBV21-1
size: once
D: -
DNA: TGTGCCAGCAGCACCCGACTAGCGGGAAGCTCCTACGAGCAGTACTTC
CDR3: CASSTRLAGSSYEQYF

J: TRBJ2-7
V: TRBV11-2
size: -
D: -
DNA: TGTGCCAGCAGTAAAAGGGCAGGCCCTTTTTCCTACGAGCAGTACTTC
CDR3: CASSKRAGPFSYEQYF

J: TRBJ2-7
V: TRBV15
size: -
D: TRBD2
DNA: TGTGCCACCAGCAGAGTGGGGGGGGACGAGCAGTACTTC
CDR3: CATSRVGGDEQYF

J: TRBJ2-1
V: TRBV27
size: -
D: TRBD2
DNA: TGTGCCAGCAGTTTAGGATTAGCGGGAGTAGGGGAGCAGTTCTTC
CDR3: CASSLGLAGVGEQFF